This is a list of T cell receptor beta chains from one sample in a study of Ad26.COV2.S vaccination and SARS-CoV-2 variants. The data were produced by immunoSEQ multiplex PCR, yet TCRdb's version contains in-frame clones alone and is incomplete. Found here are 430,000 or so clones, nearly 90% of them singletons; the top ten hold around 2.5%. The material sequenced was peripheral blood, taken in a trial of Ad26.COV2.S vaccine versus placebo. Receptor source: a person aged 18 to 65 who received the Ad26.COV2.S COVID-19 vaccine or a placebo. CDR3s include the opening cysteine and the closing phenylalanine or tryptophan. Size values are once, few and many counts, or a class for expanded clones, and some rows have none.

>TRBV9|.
CASSPTGANTEAFF
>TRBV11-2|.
CASSHLFLRGVNYYEQYF
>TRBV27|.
CASSEQGRSGNTEAFF
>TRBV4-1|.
CASSQVGGNQPQHF
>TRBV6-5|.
CASSSGYHYGYTF
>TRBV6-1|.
CASSDRGKGEAFF
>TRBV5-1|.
CASSLPGRGYEQYF
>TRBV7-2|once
CASTESGTSGTVGELFF
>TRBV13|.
CASTGAVNTEAFF
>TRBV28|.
CASSKQGAEAFF
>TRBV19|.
CASSIFGLGTEAFF
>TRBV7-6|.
CASSSSGWGMTQYF
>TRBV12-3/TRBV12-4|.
CASSLVRYGYTF
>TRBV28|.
CASSQPGLGWRELFF
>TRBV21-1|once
CASSRGNTGELFF
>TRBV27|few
CASSDRDAYNEQFF
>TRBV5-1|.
CASGDPSGGANTGELFF
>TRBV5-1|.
CASRTSLETQYF
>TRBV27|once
CASSWSRGPVEKLFF
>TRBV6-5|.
CASSRGVVGETQYF
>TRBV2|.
CASIGDRVSPEAFF
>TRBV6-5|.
CASSPGRRSGSPLHF
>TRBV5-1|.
CASSPSPGTQETQYF
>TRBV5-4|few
CASSSVWAGGLIQETQYF
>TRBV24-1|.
CATSEGGNTEAFF
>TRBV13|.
CASSPSPREVAYNEQFF
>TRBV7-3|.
CASSLTSGGGTEAFF
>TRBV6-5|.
CASGARDRGDGYTF
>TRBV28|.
CASSSDSQWIPHEQYF
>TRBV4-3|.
CASSQRDLAGVGYNEQFF
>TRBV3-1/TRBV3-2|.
CASSQGLAGRQETQYF
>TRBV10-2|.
CASSSGGTEAFF
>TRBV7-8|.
CASSPGLAGAPSYNEQFF
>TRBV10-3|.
CATLPRPGQGYEQYF
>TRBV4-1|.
CASSQPTRDRGTRGYTF
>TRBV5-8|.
CASSLGTPDDYNEQFF
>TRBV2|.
CASTGRVGGYTF
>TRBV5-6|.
CASSLPDQPQHF
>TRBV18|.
CASSPPLGRGSRTDTQYF
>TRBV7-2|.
CASSKLDRRNTEAFF
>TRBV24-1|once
CATSDFPSWHNEQFF
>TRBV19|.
CASSIAGSTDTQYF
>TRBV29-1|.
CSVGFRQFSGEAFF
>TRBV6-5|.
CASSYFRSGNTIYF
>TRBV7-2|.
CASSLAGQSGDTIYF
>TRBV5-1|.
CASSHAQETQYF
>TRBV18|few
CASLDDRGGSNQPQHF
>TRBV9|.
CASSVDPGLGQPQHF
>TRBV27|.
CASSWTRGGEQYF
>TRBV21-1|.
CASSKALIEQYF